A selection of T cell receptor beta chains follows, all from one sample in a study of T cell responses to AZD1222 COVID-19 vaccine. The repertoire was sequenced with immunoSEQ multiplex PCR; TCRdb's copy has only in-frame clones and lacks some. The sample holds approximately 190,000 clones, more than 75% seen once. The sample was peripheral blood, taken on day 0 of MenACWY control vaccination. The receptors come from an adult in good health. Both conserved end residues are part of each CDR3. Each record gives: clone size, J gene, V gene, D gene, CDR3 DNA, CDR3 protein. D genes are given only for firm matches. Only some rows state a clone size, as once, few, many or a class for expanded clones.

>-|TRBJ2-5|TRBV19|-
TGTGCCAGTAGCACCCGAAGGGGAGTGGAGACCCAGTACTTC
CASSTRRGVETQYF
>-|TRBJ2-2|TRBV12-3/TRBV12-4|-
TGTGCCAGCATTCTTGGATCCAACGGGGAGCTGTTTTTT
CASILGSNGELFF
>-|TRBJ2-5|TRBV19|-
TGTGCCAGTAGTAGGGTCCAAGAGACCCAGTACTTC
CASSRVQETQYF
>-|TRBJ2-2|TRBV5-4|-
TGTGCCAGCAGCTTGGGTAGCGCAGACACCGGGGAGCTGTTTTTT
CASSLGSADTGELFF
>-|TRBJ2-2|TRBV5-4|TRBD2
TGTGCCAGCAGCCCGGGAGGGGGGCAGGTCACCGGGGAGCTGTTTTTT
CASSPGGGQVTGELFF
>-|TRBJ1-5|TRBV28|-
TGTGCCAGCAGTTTACTGGGGGGTAGCAATCAGCCCCAGCATTTT
CASSLLGGSNQPQHF
>large|TRBJ2-1|TRBV5-4|-
TGTGCCAGCAGCTTGGACCTCCGTACCTACAATGAGCAGTTCTTC
CASSLDLRTYNEQFF
>-|TRBJ2-3|TRBV5-4|-
TGTGCCAGCAGCTTGGGGCCCCTGGGAGATACGCAGTATTTT
CASSLGPLGDTQYF
>-|TRBJ1-5|TRBV6-5|-
TGTGCCAGCAGTCCAGGAGCAAGGTTCGATCAGCCCCAGCATTTT
CASSPGARFDQPQHF
>-|TRBJ1-1|TRBV5-1|-
TGCGCCAGCACAGACAGTTTTGAAGCTTTCTTT
CASTDSFEAFF
>-|TRBJ2-1|TRBV7-3|-
TGTGCCAGCAGCCGATTCGGGACGCCGCCCAATGAGCAGTTCTTC
CASSRFGTPPNEQFF
>-|TRBJ2-1|TRBV15|-
TGTGCCACCAGCGGCGGAGGAGGGAATGAGCAGTTCTTC
CATSGGGGNEQFF
>-|TRBJ1-2|TRBV6-5|TRBD1
TGTGCCAGCAGCGCGACAGGGGGCGCTGACTATGGCTACACCTTC
CASSATGGADYGYTF
>once|TRBJ1-1|TRBV20-1|-
TGCAGTGTGGATGTGAACACTGAAGCTTTCTTT
CSVDVNTEAFF
>-|TRBJ2-4|TRBV7-6|-
TGTGCCAGCAGCTTAGCTCCTGAAAACATTCAGTACTTC
CASSLAPENIQYF
>-|TRBJ1-6|TRBV3-1/TRBV3-2|TRBD1
TGTGCCAGCAGCCCGGGACAGGGTGTCGATTCACCCCTCCACTTT
CASSPGQGVDSPLHF
>few|TRBJ2-7|TRBV7-8|-
TGTGCCAGCGGAACAGGGAGGTTCTCCTACGAGCAGTACTTC
CASGTGRFSYEQYF
>once|TRBJ1-4|TRBV2|-
TGTGCCAGCAGCCTGCTCCCGAGGGAAAAACTGTTTTTT
CASSLLPREKLFF
>-|TRBJ2-4|TRBV7-8|TRBD1
TGTGCCAGCAGCCAACGACAGGGGGCCAAAAACATTCAGTACTTC
CASSQRQGAKNIQYF
>-|TRBJ1-1|TRBV2|-
TGTGCCAGCAGTGTGACAGGGAACACTGAAGCTTTCTTT
CASSVTGNTEAFF
>once|TRBJ1-1|TRBV2|TRBD1
TGTGCCAGCAGCGACAGGGGAAAAACTGAAGCTTTCTTT
CASSDRGKTEAFF
>once|TRBJ2-7|TRBV30|-
TGTGCCTGGAGTGGGGAAGACTACGAGCAGTACTTC
CAWSGEDYEQYF
>-|TRBJ1-2|TRBV20-1|TRBD1
TGCAGTGCTAGTTTGACAGGGTTCTATGGCTACACCTTC
CSASLTGFYGYTF
>-|TRBJ2-2|TRBV5-1|-
TGCGCCAGCAGCTTGGTGACTAGCACCGGGGAGCTGTTTTTT
CASSLVTSTGELFF